This T cell receptor beta chain was documented in a study of blood T cell repertoires in COVID-19. Study background: The origin of the acute and convalescent COVID-19 samples was the United States, Italy and Spain. PBMCs, B-cell-depleted T cells, or T cells were the source of the cDNA or gDNA that made up the material.

The assay was immunoSEQ multiplex PCR, and TCRdb's table has in-frame clones only and misses some. The sample records around 300,000 clones, around nine tenths being singletons. In germline, CDR1 is SGHAT, CDR2 FQNNGV. Trimming cost V 1 base and J 7 bases, with 13 bases left between them. This CDR3 is 14 amino acids long. This clone has a single count. This chain links TRBV11-2 with TRBJ1-2; no clear D gene. The source is a man aged 50 to 59 with acute or convalescent COVID-19. The sample consisted of peripheral blood. The CDR3 spells CASSLGEDQGGYTF. The CDR3 region has the DNA TGTGCCAGCAGCTTAGGTGAGGATCAAGGTGGCTACACCTTC.